This is a list of T cell receptor beta chains from one sample in a study of Graves' ophthalmopathy and Graves' hyperthyroidism. TCRdb re-called the multiplex PCR reads through MiXCR, storing one row per CDR3 protein. The sample shows just over 600,000 distinct CDR3 sequences, approximately 22% of them seen only once. Specimen: peripheral blood. The receptors stem from a woman aged 18-30 years with stable Graves' hyperthyroidism. Some clones in this sample may be carry-over from other donors' samples. Both conserved end residues are part of each CDR3. The order of the fields is J gene, CDR3 length, clone size, D gene, V gene, CDR3 protein, CDR3 DNA. D genes are given only for firm matches. Size tells how often a clone was seen (once, few, many) or the class of an expanded clone, and some rows leave it out.

J: TRBJ2-5; length: 13; size: many; D: -; V: TRBV6-2/TRBV6-3; CDR3: CASSYGVQETQYF; DNA: TGTGCCAGCAGTTACGGGGTACAAGAGACCCAGTACTTC
J: TRBJ2-5; length: 13; size: once; D: -; V: TRBV20-1; CDR3: CSVRVLGVETQYF; DNA: TGCAGTGTTCGAGTGCTAGGGGTAGAGACCCAGTACTTC
J: TRBJ2-2; length: 15; size: many; D: -; V: TRBV10-3; CDR3: CAITRDSPNTGELFF; DNA: TGTGCCATCACCCGGGACTCGCCGAACACCGGGGAGCTGTTTTTT
J: TRBJ1-2; length: 15; size: -; D: -; V: TRBV7-2; CDR3: CASSLAQGSLLGYTF; DNA: TGTGCCAGCAGCTTAGCGCAGGGGTCCCTATTAGGCTACACCTTC
J: TRBJ1-1; length: 14; size: -; D: -; V: TRBV6-1; CDR3: CASRAEVGATEAFF; DNA: TGTGCCAGCAGGGCTGAGGTCGGGGCCACTGAAGCTTTCTTT
J: TRBJ1-1; length: 14; size: many; D: -; V: TRBV7-3; CDR3: CASSPWAGNTEAFF; DNA: TGTGCCAGCAGCCCCTGGGCGGGTAACACTGAAGCTTTCTTT
J: TRBJ1-6; length: 16; size: once; D: -; V: TRBV28; CDR3: CASSWVGRSYNSPLHF; DNA: TGTGCCAGCAGCTGGGTGGGAAGAAGCTATAATTCACCCCTCCACTTT
J: TRBJ1-2; length: 14; size: many; D: -; V: TRBV2; CDR3: CASSDQDTFYGYTF; DNA: TGTGCCAGCAGTGACCAGGACACGTTCTATGGCTACACCTTC
J: TRBJ1-5; length: 14; size: many; D: TRBD1; V: TRBV2; CDR3: CASSQGAEYQPQHF; DNA: TGTGCCAGTTCACAGGGGGCGGAATATCAGCCCCAGCATTTT
J: TRBJ2-6; length: 15; size: few; D: TRBD1; V: TRBV6-2/TRBV6-3; CDR3: CAGTGQGAAANVLTF; DNA: TGTGCCGGCACCGGACAGGGGGCAGCGGCCAACGTCCTGACTTTC
J: TRBJ1-6; length: 13; size: many; D: -; V: TRBV11-2; CDR3: CASSLGGDSPLHF; DNA: TGTGCCAGCAGCTTAGGAGGAGATTCACCCCTCCACTTT
J: TRBJ2-7; length: 15; size: many; D: -; V: TRBV12-3/TRBV12-4; CDR3: CASSTTPTGSNEQYF; DNA: TGTGCCAGCAGCACCACCCCCACAGGGTCCAACGAGCAGTACTTC
J: TRBJ1-1; length: 12; size: -; D: -; V: TRBV6-5; CDR3: CASSLSGGEAFF; DNA: TGTGCCAGCAGCCTTTCGGGGGGTGAAGCTTTCTTT